This TCR beta chain was recorded in a study of T cells after yellow fever vaccination. Study summary: SMART-Seq v4 Ultra Low Input prepared the low-cell-number fractions.

Notes on the study in general: Booster samples showed a return of most primary-vaccination clones (roughly 96% CD4, approximately 88% CD8). There was a possibility that FACS-sorted repertoires contained abundant clonotypes contaminating from the bulk population.

This clonotype was found many times. The antigen is not known. Conversion of TCR transcripts into cDNA relied on 5'RACE template switching, which added a universal primer site and UMIs. MiXCR, run by TCRdb on the 5' RACE reads, gives a single entry per CDR3 protein. The sample carries 200,000 to 250,000 distinct CDR3 sequences, 2.5% to 3.5% recorded once. There are 14 residues in the CDR3. Germline-derived CDR1 and CDR2 are SGHRS and YFSETQ. The ends were cut back, 0 bases at V and 6 bases at J, with 9 bases in the middle. The origin of this receptor is a man between 18 and 35 years old who received the YFV17D yellow fever vaccine. V is TRBV5-1 and J is TRBJ2-2; tentatively, D is TRBD1 (5 bases). This specimen consisted of CD4+ T cells sorted from PBMCs, obtained 10 days after the yellow fever booster vaccination. The CDR3 here is CASSLEGVPGELFF. The CDR3 DNA reads TGCGCCAGCAGCTTGGAAGGGGTCCCCGGGGAGCTGTTTTTT.